This T cell receptor beta chain was retrieved from a study of shared clonotypes between healthy human individuals. The CDR3 is made up of 14 amino acids. Trimming took off 5 bases at V and 3 bases at J, with 11 bases between the two ends. Germline CDR1 reads SGHTA; CDR2 reads FQGNSA. Once extracted for a subset, genomic DNA was divided evenly among several immunoSEQ plates. Clones were read by immunoSEQ multiplex PCR, and TCRdb kept only the in-frame ones, dropping some. The sample holds millions of clones, about 92% seen once. This clone was seen more than once but under ten times. Other nucleotide sequences from this sample produce the same CDR3.

The source is a man between 18 and 35 years old in good health. The genes are TRBV7-2 and TRBJ1-5; possibly TRBD1 for D (5 bases). The sample consisted of naive CD4+ T cells sorted from blood. Noted subset: CD45RA+ positively selected. CDR3 loop: CASSLDSYNQPQHF. The CDR3 DNA reads as TGTGCCAGCAGCCTAGACAGTTACAATCAGCCCCAGCATTTT.